The clone carrying this T cell receptor beta chain was detected only once. Its matching antigen is unknown. Arm-PCR of CDR3 regions and iRepertoire HTBI primers were used to build TCR beta libraries. TCRdb fed the multiplex PCR reads into MiXCR, producing one record per CDR3 protein. The sample has some 240,000 distinct CDR3 sequences, approximately 19% seen once. Time point given: newly diagnosed GD, antithyroid drugs for less than 3 months. PBMCs provided the RNA from which the TCR library was made. The sample comes from a study of regulatory T cells in long-lasting Graves disease. Study information: Those Graves' patients who were newly diagnosed had been on antithyroid drugs under 3 months. Study results and caveats: Whereas approximately 980 public clonotypes were shared by new patients, persistent patients shared more, at roughly 2,500.

The same specimen was also included in a second study, on T cells in Graves' hyperthyroidism and ophthalmopathy. That paper adds: A patient was excluded if there was uncontrolled infection, other autoimmune disease, pregnancy or lactation.

The clonotype comes from a woman in her twenties or thirties with Graves disease. Sequences were derived from peripheral blood mononuclear cells (PBMCs), sampled at new diagnosis, from a patient treated with antithyroid drugs.

The CDR3 protein is CASSYSGLGEAFF. The CDR3 nucleotides read TGTGCCAGCAGTTATTCCGGACTTGGCGAAGCTTTCTTT. The chain has TRBV27 and TRBJ1-1; D is uncertain. V was cut by 4 bases and J by 8 bases, with 14 bases left in between. CDR1 and CDR2 (germline): MNHEY, SMNVEV (reference sequence). The CDR3 spans 13 residues.